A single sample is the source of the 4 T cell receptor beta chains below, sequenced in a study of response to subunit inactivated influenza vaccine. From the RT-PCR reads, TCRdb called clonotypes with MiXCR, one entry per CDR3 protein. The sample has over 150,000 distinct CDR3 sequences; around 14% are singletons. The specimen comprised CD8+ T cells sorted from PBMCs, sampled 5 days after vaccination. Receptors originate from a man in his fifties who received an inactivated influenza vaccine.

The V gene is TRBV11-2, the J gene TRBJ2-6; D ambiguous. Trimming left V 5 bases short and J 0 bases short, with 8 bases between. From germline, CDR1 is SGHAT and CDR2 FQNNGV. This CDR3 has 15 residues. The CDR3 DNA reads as TGTGCCAGCAGCCTTGAATACTCTGGGGCCAACGTCCTGACTTTC. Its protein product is CASSLEYSGANVLTF.

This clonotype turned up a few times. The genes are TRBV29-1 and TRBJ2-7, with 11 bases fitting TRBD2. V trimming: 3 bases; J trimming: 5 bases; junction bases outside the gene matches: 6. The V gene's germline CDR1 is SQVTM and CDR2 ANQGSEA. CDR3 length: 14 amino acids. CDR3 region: CSVEASGRRNEQYF. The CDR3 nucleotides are TGCAGCGTTGAGGCTAGCGGGAGGAGGAACGAGCAGTACTTC.

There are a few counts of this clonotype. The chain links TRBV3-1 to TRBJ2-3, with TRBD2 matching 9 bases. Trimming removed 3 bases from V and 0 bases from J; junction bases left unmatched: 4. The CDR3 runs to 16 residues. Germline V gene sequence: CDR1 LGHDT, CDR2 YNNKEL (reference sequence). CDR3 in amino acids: CASSQPGLASTDTQYF. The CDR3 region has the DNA TGTGCCAGCAGCCAGCCGGGACTAGCTAGCACAGATACGCAGTATTTT.

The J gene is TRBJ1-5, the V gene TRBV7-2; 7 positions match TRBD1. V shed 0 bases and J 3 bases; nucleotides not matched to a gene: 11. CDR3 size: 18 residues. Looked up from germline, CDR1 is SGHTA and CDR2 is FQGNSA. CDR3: CASSLAWAGGNSNQPQHF. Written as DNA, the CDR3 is TGTGCCAGCAGCTTAGCGTGGGCAGGGGGGAATTCCAATCAGCCCCAGCATTTT.